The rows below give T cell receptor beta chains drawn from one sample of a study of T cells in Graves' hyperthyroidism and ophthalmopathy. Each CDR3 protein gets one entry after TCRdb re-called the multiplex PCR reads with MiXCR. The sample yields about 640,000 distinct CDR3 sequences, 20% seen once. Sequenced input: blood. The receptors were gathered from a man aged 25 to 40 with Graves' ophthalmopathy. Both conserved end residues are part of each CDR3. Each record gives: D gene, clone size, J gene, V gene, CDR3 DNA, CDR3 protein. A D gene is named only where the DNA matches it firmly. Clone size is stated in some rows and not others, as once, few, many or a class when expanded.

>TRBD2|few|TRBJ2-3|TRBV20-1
TGCAGTGCTAGATTCGGACTAGCGGGGGTCACAGATACGCAGTATTTT
CSARFGLAGVTDTQYF
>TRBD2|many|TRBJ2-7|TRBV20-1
TGCAGTGCTACAGGACTAGCGTTTTCGTACGAGCAGTACTTC
CSATGLAFSYEQYF
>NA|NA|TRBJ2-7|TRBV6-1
TGTGCCAGCAGGCAGGCCGGAGGACAGAGTAACTACGAGCAGTACTTC
CASRQAGGQSNYEQYF
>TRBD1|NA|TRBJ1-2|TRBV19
TGTGCCAGTAGTATCCCCCTGGACAGGATCTATGGCTACACCTTC
CASSIPLDRIYGYTF
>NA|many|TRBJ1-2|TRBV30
TGTGCCTGGAGTAGGATGGGCGATGGCTACACCTTC
CAWSRMGDGYTF
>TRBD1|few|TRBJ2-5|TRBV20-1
TGCAGCGGAACAGGGGGCGCAGAGACCCAGTACTTC
CSGTGGAETQYF
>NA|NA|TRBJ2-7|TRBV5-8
TGTGCCAGCAGCTTTAAGATAACCTACGAGCAGTACTTC
CASSFKITYEQYF
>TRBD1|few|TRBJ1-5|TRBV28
TGTGCCAGCAGTTGGGTATATGGGAAGACAGGGGTTAGCAATCAGCCCCAGCATTTT
CASSWVYGKTGVSNQPQHF
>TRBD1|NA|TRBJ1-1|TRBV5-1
TGCGCCAGCTCAGGGACGACAGGGGACACTGAAGCTTTCTTT
CASSGTTGDTEAFF
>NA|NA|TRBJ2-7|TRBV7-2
TGTACCAGCACCCACGCGACAATGGCGACCGAGCAGTACTTC
CTSTHATMATEQYF
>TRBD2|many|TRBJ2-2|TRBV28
TGTGCCAGCAGTACGGGGCCGACGCGGCTACCTTTACTAAGCGGGAGCTTTAACGGGGAGCTGTTTTTT
CASSTGPTRLPLLSGSFNGELFF
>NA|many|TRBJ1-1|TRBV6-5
TGTGCCAGCAGTTACTTTGGTGTGAACACTGAAGCTTTCTTT
CASSYFGVNTEAFF
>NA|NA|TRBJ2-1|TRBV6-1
TGTGCCAGAATAAAAGAGGACTACAATGAGCAGTTCTTC
CARIKEDYNEQFF
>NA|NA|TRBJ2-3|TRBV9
TGTGCCAGCTCGAGGGAGATAGACGATACGCAGTATTTT
CASSREIDDTQYF
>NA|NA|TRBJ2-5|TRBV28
TGTGCCAGCAGCCCGAGGGCCCCAGAGACCCAGTACTTC
CASSPRAPETQYF
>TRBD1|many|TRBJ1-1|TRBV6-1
TGTGCCAGCAGTGAGCAGGGGGCGAGGACTGAAGCTTTCTTT
CASSEQGARTEAFF
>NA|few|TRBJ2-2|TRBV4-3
TGCGCCAGCAGCCAAGTAGGGGATAACACCGGGGAGCTGTTTTTT
CASSQVGDNTGELFF
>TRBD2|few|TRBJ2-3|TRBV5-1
TGCGCCAGCAGCCCCGGACTAGCGGGAAATGTAGATACGCAGTATTTT
CASSPGLAGNVDTQYF
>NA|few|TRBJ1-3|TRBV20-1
TGCAGTGCAACCCGAGGATCCTCTGGAAACACCATATATTTT
CSATRGSSGNTIYF
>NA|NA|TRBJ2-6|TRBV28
TGTGCCAGCAGTTTAATAGCTAAGGCTTCTGGAGCCAACGTCCTGACTTTC
CASSLIAKASGANVLTF
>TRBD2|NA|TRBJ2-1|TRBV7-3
TGTGCCAGCAGCTTAACGAGACTAGCGGGAGGCAATGAGCAGTTCTTC
CASSLTRLAGGNEQFF
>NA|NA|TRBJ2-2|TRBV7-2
TGTGCCAGCAGCGACCCCGGGTATACCGGGGAGCTGTTTTTT
CASSDPGYTGELFF
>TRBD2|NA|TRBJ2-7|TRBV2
TGTGCCAGCAAGGGACTAGCGGGCTACGAGCAGTACTTC
CASKGLAGYEQYF
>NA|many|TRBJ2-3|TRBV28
TGTGCCAGCAGTTTTCAGGGCGGGAAGGCCGTATTCGGTACGCAGTATTTT
CASSFQGGKAVFGTQYF
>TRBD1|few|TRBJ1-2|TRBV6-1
TGTGGGACAGGGGGCACCTTCTATGGCTACACCTTC
CGTGGTFYGYTF
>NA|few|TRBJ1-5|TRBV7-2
TGTGCCAGCAGCTTCACAGGGAGTCAGCCCCAGCATTTT
CASSFTGSQPQHF
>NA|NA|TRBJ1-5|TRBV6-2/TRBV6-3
TGTGCCAGCAGTTCCCCGGACCGGAGACGCAATCAGCCCCAGCATTTT
CASSSPDRRRNQPQHF
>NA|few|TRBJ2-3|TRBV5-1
TGCGCCAGCAGCTTGGAAGGGCGGGACGGTGCAGATACGCAGTATTTT
CASSLEGRDGADTQYF
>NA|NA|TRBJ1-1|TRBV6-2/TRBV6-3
TGTGCCAGCAGTTACGCCGGGGGATATGGCACTGAAGCTTTCTTT
CASSYAGGYGTEAFF
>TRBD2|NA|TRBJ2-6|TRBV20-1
TGCAGTGCTCCGGGACTAGGATCCCAGACTGGGGCCAACGTCCTGACTTTC
CSAPGLGSQTGANVLTF
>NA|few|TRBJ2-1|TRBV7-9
TGTGCCAGCAGCTTCCGGGACTTTGGCAGCAATGAGCAGTTCTTC
CASSFRDFGSNEQFF
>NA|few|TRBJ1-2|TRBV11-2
TGTGCCAGCAGCTTAGCTCCGTTGGGCTACACCTTC
CASSLAPLGYTF
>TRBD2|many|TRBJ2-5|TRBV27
TGTGCCAGCAGTTTATCGCATCCAGCGGGGAGGGAAGAGACCCAGTACTTC
CASSLSHPAGREETQYF
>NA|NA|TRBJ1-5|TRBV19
TGTGCCAGTAGTATAGCGGGGGCGAGTGAGCCGCCCCAGCATTTT
CASSIAGASEPPQHF
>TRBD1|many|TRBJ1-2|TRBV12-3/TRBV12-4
TGTGCCAGCAGTCAGGGGGCAAGCTATGGCTACACCTTC
CASSQGASYGYTF
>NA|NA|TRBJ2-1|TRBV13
TGTGCCAGCAGCTTAGCCCGGGGTCGGGGGCGGGAGCAGAGTGAGCAGTTCTTC
CASSLARGRGREQSEQFF
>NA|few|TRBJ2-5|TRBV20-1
TGCAGTACGACACGGCGCCAAGAGACCCAGTACTTC
CSTTRRQETQYF
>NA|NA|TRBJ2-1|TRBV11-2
TGTGCCAGCAGCCCGCGTAACCCGACTAGCTCCTACAATGAGCAGTTCTTC
CASSPRNPTSSYNEQFF
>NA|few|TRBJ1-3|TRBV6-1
TGTGCCTGCAGCCTCAACAGCGGCTCTGGAAACACCATATATTTT
CACSLNSGSGNTIYF
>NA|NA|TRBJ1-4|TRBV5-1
TGCGCCAGCAGCCCCTCCTCATCGAATGAAAAACTGTTTTTT
CASSPSSSNEKLFF
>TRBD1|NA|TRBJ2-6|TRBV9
TGTGCCAGCAGCGCAGGGGGGGACAGGGACTCTACAGGGGCCAACGTCCTGACTTTC
CASSAGGDRDSTGANVLTF
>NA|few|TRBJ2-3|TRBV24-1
TGTGCCACCGCTCAGGGTGATACGCAGTATTTT
CATAQGDTQYF
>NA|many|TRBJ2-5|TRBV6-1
TGTGCCAGCAGTCCCCTGGGCGGTATGCCCGGGGAGACCCAGTACTTC
CASSPLGGMPGETQYF
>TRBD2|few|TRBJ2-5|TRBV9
TGTGCCAGCAGCGCCAGGCTGGGACTAGCGGCAAACCAAGAGACCCAGTACTTC
CASSARLGLAANQETQYF
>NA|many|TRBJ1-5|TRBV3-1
TGTGCCAGCAGCCAGGAGGGGATGGGCCCCCAGCATTTT
CASSQEGMGPQHF
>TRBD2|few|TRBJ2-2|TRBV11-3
TGTGCCAGCAGCTTAGCCACCTTCACTAGCGAGAACACCGGGGAGCTGTTTTTT
CASSLATFTSENTGELFF
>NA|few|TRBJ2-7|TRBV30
TGTGCCTGGAGTGGAGGGAGGAGACTTACCTACGAGCAGTACTTC
CAWSGGRRLTYEQYF
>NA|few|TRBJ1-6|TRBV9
TGTGCCAGCAGCGTGGGGGGTCAGGATTCACCCCTCCACTTT
CASSVGGQDSPLHF
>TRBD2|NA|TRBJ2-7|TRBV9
TGTGCCAGCAGCGGGGGAAGCGGGAGTACCTACGAGCAGTACTTC
CASSGGSGSTYEQYF
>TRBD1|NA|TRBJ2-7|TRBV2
TGTGCCAGCAGTGAGGTGGGGACAGCGAGCTCCTACGAGCAGTACTTC
CASSEVGTASSYEQYF
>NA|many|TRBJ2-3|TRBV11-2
TGTGCCAGCAGCTATACAGGACCCAGCACAGATACGCAGTATTTT
CASSYTGPSTDTQYF
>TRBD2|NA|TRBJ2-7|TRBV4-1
TGCGCCAGCAGCCACACCGGGACTAGCGGGAGTCGGCAGTACTTC
CASSHTGTSGSRQYF
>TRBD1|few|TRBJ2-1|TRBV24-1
TGTGCCACCAGCAGGGGGACAGGGGGTTACAATGAGCAGTTCTTC
CATSRGTGGYNEQFF
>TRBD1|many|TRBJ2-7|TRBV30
TGTGCCTGGAGTGTGGGGACAGGGTTCAACGAGCAGTACTTC
CAWSVGTGFNEQYF
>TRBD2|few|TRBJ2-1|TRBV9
TGTGCCAGCAGCGACGGACTAGCAACCTTTCAGGAGCAGTTCTTC
CASSDGLATFQEQFF
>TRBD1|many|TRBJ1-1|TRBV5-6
TGTGCCAGCAGCATTTACAGGGGAAGGAACACTGAAGCTTTCTTT
CASSIYRGRNTEAFF
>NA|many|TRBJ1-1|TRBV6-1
TGTGCCACACACCAGGACAGCCAGAACACTGAAGCTTTCTTT
CATHQDSQNTEAFF
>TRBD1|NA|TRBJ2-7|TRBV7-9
TGTGCCAGCAGTCGAGGGACAGGGTCCCCCTACGAGCGGTACTTC
CASSRGTGSPYERYF
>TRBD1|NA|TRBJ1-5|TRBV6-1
TGTGCCAGCAGTGGACCGGGACAGGGCAATCAGCCCCAGCATTTT
CASSGPGQGNQPQHF
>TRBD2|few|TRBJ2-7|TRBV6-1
TGTGCCAGCACTCGGCTAGCGGCGACCTACGAGCAGTACTTC
CASTRLAATYEQYF